This passage covers 19 T cell receptor beta chains from one sample sequenced in a study of human thymus T cells. The repertoire was sequenced with immunoSEQ multiplex PCR; TCRdb's copy has only in-frame clones and lacks some. The data contain roughly 60,000 clones, roughly 94% of them singletons. The specimen sequenced was blood. The source is a boy under two years old with a congenital heart defect but otherwise immunologically healthy.

The gene calls are TRBV5-1 and TRBJ2-2; D call uncertain. Germline CDR1 SGHRS, CDR2 YFSETQ. This CDR3 spans 12 amino acids. Trimming left V 2 bases short and J 4 bases short, with 3 bases between. The CDR3 spells CASSFLTGELFF. The CDR3 DNA reads TGCGCCAGCAGCTTCCTCACCGGGGAGCTGTTTTTT.

The chain has TRBV11-2 and TRBJ1-1; D unclear. The CDR3 contains 16 residues. CDR1 is SGHAT, CDR2 FQNNGV, per germline. Trimming took off 5 bases at V and 0 bases at J, with 16 bases between the two ends. The CDR3 DNA reads TGTGCCAGCAGCCGCGGGAGGTGGGGAATGAACACTGAAGCTTTCTTT. It codes for CASSRGRWGMNTEAFF.

This rearrangement joins TRBV5-1 to TRBJ2-2, with 13 nucleotides matching TRBD2. The CDR3 is 17 residues long. Trimming at V came to 3 bases and at J to 4 bases, leaving 6 bases not matched to a gene. CDR1 is SGHRS, CDR2 YFSETQ, per germline. CDR3 loop: CASSWTSGSGVTGELFF. CDR3 bases: TGCGCCAGCAGCTGGACTAGCGGGAGCGGTGTCACCGGGGAGCTGTTTTTT.

The CDR3 DNA reads as TGTGCCAGCAGCCAAGAAGTAGTTAACACTGAAGCTTTCTTT. This translates into CASSQEVVNTEAFF. V gene TRBV4-2 combines with J gene TRBJ1-1, with D hard to call. Germline CDR1 LGHNA, CDR2 YNFKEQ. This CDR3 is 14 amino acids long. V was shortened by 0 bases and J by 2 bases, with 7 bases between the two germline ends.

The rearrangement uses TRBV7-2 and TRBJ1-5; 10 bases align to TRBD1. V gave up 5 bases and J gave up 3 bases; unmatched junction bases: 7. Germline CDR1 reads SGHTA; CDR2 reads FQGNSA. This CDR3 comprises 16 residues. The CDR3 DNA follows: TGTGCCAGCAGCATCTCCGGGACAGGGGCCAATCAGCCCCAGCATTTT. It translates to CASSISGTGANQPQHF.

V usage is TRBV18 and J usage is TRBJ2-2, with TRBD2 matching 8 bases. The CDR3 is 17 amino acids. In germline, CDR1 is KGHSH, CDR2 LQKENI. The V segment lost 0 bases and the J segment 7 bases; nucleotides outside the gene matches: 10. This CDR3 is CASSPPNGRALGGELFF. CDR3 sequence (DNA): TGTGCCAGCTCACCACCGAACGGGAGGGCCCTCGGCGGGGAGCTGTTTTTT.

The chain recombines TRBV25-1 with TRBJ1-6; 8 bases are a match to TRBD1. Germline assignment: CDR1 MGHDK and CDR2 SYGVNS. The V segment lost 2 bases and the J segment 5 bases; nucleotides outside the gene matches: 2. CDR3 length equals 15 residues. The CDR3 spells CASSEPDRDNSPLHF. The CDR3 DNA follows: TGTGCCAGCAGTGAACCGGACAGGGATAATTCACCCCTCCACTTT.

The chain combines TRBV19 with TRBJ2-2; D gene unclear. Trimming took off 1 base at V and 3 bases at J, with 9 bases between the two ends. Germline V gives CDR1 LNHDA, CDR2 SQIVND (reference sequence). The length of the CDR3 is 15 residues. The chain's CDR3 is CASSIGVADTGELFF. The DNA of the CDR3 is TGTGCCAGTAGTATAGGAGTAGCAGACACCGGGGAGCTGTTTTTT.

This chain links TRBV11-3 with TRBJ2-1; 11 bases map to TRBD1. Germline V lookup: CDR1 SGHNT, CDR2 YENEEA. V gave up 1 base and J gave up 8 bases; unmatched junction bases: 10. The CDR3 loop spans 17 amino acids. The CDR3 nucleotides read TGTGCCAGCAGCTTAGGGTTAGGGACAGGGGGTGAAGATGAGCAGTTCTTC. Protein: CASSLGLGTGGEDEQFF.

The V and J genes are TRBV11-3 and TRBJ2-7; the D gene is possibly TRBD1 (5 bases). CDR1 is SGHNT and CDR2 is YENEEA in the germline V gene. Trimming removed 5 bases from V and 6 bases from J, with 17 bases in between. CDR3 length: 14 residues. CDR3 sequence: CASSTQGDLSEQYF. In nucleotides, the CDR3 is TGTGCCAGCAGCACTCAGGGTGACTTGAGCGAGCAGTACTTC.

V and J are TRBV27 and TRBJ2-1; perhaps TRBD1 as D (6 bases). From germline, CDR1 is MNHEY and CDR2 SMNVEV (reference sequence). This CDR3 is 15 amino acids long. V was pared by 0 bases and J by 0 bases, with 6 bases between. CDR3 bases: TGTGCCAGCAGTTTATCGGGACACTCCTACAATGAGCAGTTCTTC. This encodes CASSLSGHSYNEQFF.

The rearrangement joins TRBV7-9 to TRBJ2-6; D possibly uses TRBD1 or TRBD2 (5 bases each). The CDR3 length is 16 residues. Trimming stripped 3 bases from V and 11 bases from J, with 20 bases between. The germline CDR1 and CDR2 sequences are SEHNR and FQNEAQ (reference sequence). The CDR3 protein is CASSFTGAFSNYVLTF. DNA of the CDR3: TGTGCCAGCAGCTTCACCGGGGCCTTCAGTAATTACGTCCTGACTTTC.

The gene calls are TRBV28 and TRBJ1-1, with 7 nucleotides matching TRBD1. The CDR3 extends over 14 amino acids. The ends lost 5 bases at V and 1 base at J; junction bases unmatched: 4. Germline CDR1 reads MDHEN; CDR2 reads SYDVKM. CDR3 amino acids: CASSHRGQNTEAFF. The CDR3 DNA reads TGTGCCAGCAGTCACAGGGGTCAGAACACTGAAGCTTTCTTT.

The V and J genes are TRBV10-3 and TRBJ1-3; tentatively, D is TRBD1 (6 bases). V lost 3 bases and J 1 base, leaving 16 bases between the germline ends. The CDR3 contains 17 residues. Germline assignment: CDR1 ENHRY and CDR2 SYGVKD. The CDR3 DNA follows: TGTGCCATCAGTGACCCAGGGCGGCAGGGGTCTGGAAACACCATATATTTT. This encodes CAISDPGRQGSGNTIYF.

This chain uses TRBV30 with TRBJ2-4, with D possibly TRBD1 on 5 matching bases. The CDR3 is 12 residues long. The germline V gene encodes CDR1 GTSNPN and CDR2 SVGIG (reference sequence). V gave up 2 bases and J gave up 5 bases, with 7 bases separating them. The CDR3 nucleotides read TGTGCCTGGAGTAACAGGCAAAACATTCAGTACTTC. Translation gives CAWSNRQNIQYF.

This chain joins TRBV6-6 and TRBJ2-7; 9 bases align to TRBD1. The CDR3 loop spans 16 amino acids. V lost 1 base, J lost 4 bases, and 8 bases stayed unmatched. Germline V gives CDR1 MNHNY, CDR2 SVGAGI (reference sequence). CDR3 loop: CASSYLGQGPFYEQYF. The DNA for the CDR3 is TGTGCCAGCAGTTACTTGGGACAGGGACCGTTTTACGAGCAGTACTTC.

The chain couples TRBV7-2 to TRBJ2-5, with 8 bases lining up with TRBD1. After removal of 5 bases from V and 7 bases from J, the junction contained 12 bases not matched to a gene. Germline values: CDR1 SGHTA, CDR2 FQGNSA. This CDR3 contains 15 residues. The CDR3 loop reads CASSLGTGIILTQYF. For the CDR3, the DNA is TGTGCCAGCAGCCTAGGGACAGGCATTATCCTGACCCAGTACTTC.

The rearrangement joins TRBV2 to TRBJ1-1; a weak D match, TRBD1 (6 bases). Germline CDR1 reads SNHLY; CDR2 reads FYNNEI. V gave up 3 bases and J gave up 1 base, with 9 bases separating them. CDR3 length: 14 residues. CDR3 bases: TGTGCCAGCAGTGAGGGCAGGGGGAACACTGAAGCTTTCTTT. It codes for CASSEGRGNTEAFF.

The chain combines TRBV4-2 with TRBJ2-1; 14 bases fit TRBD2. The CDR3 runs to 20 residues. Germline V gene lookup returns CDR1 LGHNA and CDR2 YNFKEQ. Germline trimming cut 1 base from V and 0 bases from J; bases unmatched to any gene: 8. The CDR3 DNA sequence: TGTGCCAGCAGCCAAGTTCCGGGACTAGCGGGAGTTGCCTCCTACAATGAGCAGTTCTTC. It codes for CASSQVPGLAGVASYNEQFF.